A selection of T cell receptor beta chains follows, all from one sample in a study of CD8 T cells in Susac syndrome. Using its own MiXCR run on the immunoSEQ multiplex PCR reads, TCRdb lists one record per CDR3 protein. The sample carries hundreds of thousands of distinct CDR3 sequences, 80% to 95% recorded once. The sample was CD8+ T cells from PBMCs. These receptors came from a human donor with multiple sclerosis. Each CDR3 is given without its conserved first and last residue. The size field is filled for only some rows; it gives once, few, many or a size class.

J gene: TRBJ2-5
clone size: few
V gene: TRBV7-9
CDR3 protein: ASSLVAWGEYQETQY

J gene: TRBJ1-6
clone size: -
V gene: TRBV9
CDR3 protein: ASSVGGTGGLGPLH

J gene: TRBJ2-5
clone size: -
V gene: TRBV5-4
CDR3 protein: ASSLGLAGGETQY

J gene: TRBJ2-5
clone size: -
V gene: TRBV6-6
CDR3 protein: ASSYNGETQY

J gene: TRBJ2-5
clone size: -
V gene: TRBV21-1
CDR3 protein: ASSYLLALTEAQY

J gene: TRBJ2-1
clone size: once
V gene: TRBV20-1
CDR3 protein: SARGSTYNEQF

J gene: TRBJ2-7
clone size: -
V gene: TRBV20-1
CDR3 protein: SADLNGGFSYEQY

J gene: TRBJ2-1
clone size: once
V gene: TRBV29-1
CDR3 protein: SDRRESYNEQF

J gene: TRBJ1-6
clone size: -
V gene: TRBV9
CDR3 protein: ASSEGSSYNSPLH

J gene: TRBJ1-5
clone size: -
V gene: TRBV20-1
CDR3 protein: SASYSNQPQH

J gene: TRBJ2-7
clone size: once
V gene: TRBV7-8
CDR3 protein: ASSLPDRAEQY

J gene: TRBJ2-2
clone size: -
V gene: TRBV7-9
CDR3 protein: ASSLSRISGRTNTGELF

J gene: TRBJ2-1
clone size: -
V gene: TRBV7-9
CDR3 protein: ASSLMTSSYNEQF

J gene: TRBJ1-4
clone size: -
V gene: TRBV7-9
CDR3 protein: ASSPAGGEKLF

J gene: TRBJ1-5
clone size: once
V gene: TRBV27
CDR3 protein: ASGGSYSNQPQH

J gene: TRBJ2-1
clone size: -
V gene: TRBV29-1
CDR3 protein: SVFPGLANNEQF

J gene: TRBJ2-3
clone size: -
V gene: TRBV4-1
CDR3 protein: ASSQPREQPTDTQY

J gene: TRBJ2-2
clone size: -
V gene: TRBV6-5
CDR3 protein: ASSSILGPGELF

J gene: TRBJ1-6
clone size: -
V gene: TRBV7-8
CDR3 protein: ASSLAFGGDSPLH

J gene: TRBJ2-1
clone size: -
V gene: TRBV13
CDR3 protein: ASSLWDGNEQF

J gene: TRBJ2-3
clone size: once
V gene: TRBV7-9
CDR3 protein: ASSLSGGRTDTQY

J gene: TRBJ1-1
clone size: -
V gene: TRBV13
CDR3 protein: ASSYAGTEAF

J gene: TRBJ1-5
clone size: -
V gene: TRBV19
CDR3 protein: ASSTGAYGHQPQH

J gene: TRBJ2-2
clone size: -
V gene: TRBV30
CDR3 protein: AWSLGGIGELF

J gene: TRBJ1-1
clone size: -
V gene: TRBV7-9
CDR3 protein: ASSLGGSRAIHTEAF

J gene: TRBJ2-2
clone size: -
V gene: TRBV6-2/TRBV6-3
CDR3 protein: ASSSGLALGGELF

J gene: TRBJ1-1
clone size: -
V gene: TRBV29-1
CDR3 protein: SAETEMNTEAF

J gene: TRBJ2-7
clone size: -
V gene: TRBV12-3/TRBV12-4
CDR3 protein: ASSFPSGGNYEQY

J gene: TRBJ2-1
clone size: -
V gene: TRBV3-1
CDR3 protein: ASSTRGGPSYNEQF

J gene: TRBJ1-1
clone size: -
V gene: TRBV20-1
CDR3 protein: SAETSQYSEAF

J gene: TRBJ2-3
clone size: -
V gene: TRBV30
CDR3 protein: AWSRDSTDTQY

J gene: TRBJ2-3
clone size: -
V gene: TRBV30
CDR3 protein: AWSVRLDSTDTQY

J gene: TRBJ1-1
clone size: -
V gene: TRBV28
CDR3 protein: ASRPPGGTEAF

J gene: TRBJ1-2
clone size: -
V gene: TRBV9
CDR3 protein: ASSVGPTGDPNYGYT

J gene: TRBJ2-7
clone size: -
V gene: TRBV4-3
CDR3 protein: ASSHDRGGPSYEQY

J gene: TRBJ1-2
clone size: -
V gene: TRBV5-5
CDR3 protein: ASSLVSDAWYT

J gene: TRBJ1-1
clone size: -
V gene: TRBV20-1
CDR3 protein: SARVQGSNTEAF

J gene: TRBJ2-5
clone size: -
V gene: TRBV3-1
CDR3 protein: ASSPWTSGQETQY

J gene: TRBJ2-3
clone size: -
V gene: TRBV7-2
CDR3 protein: ARHAGAGSEDTQY

J gene: TRBJ1-1
clone size: -
V gene: TRBV30
CDR3 protein: AWHPGQGVTEAF